Listed below are T cell receptor beta chains from one sample, sequenced in a study of shared clonotypes between healthy human individuals. Sequenced by immunoSEQ multiplex PCR; TCRdb stores in-frame clones only, minus some. The sample records hundreds of thousands of clones, 75% to 85% being singletons. Specimen: PBMCs. All receptors come from a middle-aged woman in good health. Some clones in this sample may be carry-over from other donors' samples. CDR3s include the opening cysteine and the closing phenylalanine or tryptophan. A D gene is named only where the DNA matches it firmly. Size is stated for part of the rows, as once, few or many counts, or as a class when the clone is expanded.

d_gene	abundance	v_gene	j_gene	CDR3nt	CDR3aa
-	-	TRBV5-1	TRBJ2-3	TGCGCCAGCAGCTTGGATCTGGTAGGCACAGATACGCAGTATTTT	CASSLDLVGTDTQYF
-	-	TRBV6-5	TRBJ2-2	TGTGCCAGCAGTTGGTCGGAGGGCGGGGAGCTGTTTTTT	CASSWSEGGELFF
-	few	TRBV6-6	TRBJ1-2	TGTGCCAGCAGTTCTTCAGGGGGCTACACCTTC	CASSSSGGYTF
-	-	TRBV5-1	TRBJ2-2	TGCGCCAGCAGCGTTATCGGGGGACAATACACCGGGGAGCTGTTTTTT	CASSVIGGQYTGELFF
-	-	TRBV5-4	TRBJ1-1	TGTGCCAGCAGCTCCCCGTCCGGGAACACTGAAGCTTTCTTT	CASSSPSGNTEAFF
-	-	TRBV5-1	TRBJ2-3	TGCGCCAGCAGGACAGGGAGGGGACCAGATACGCAGTATTTT	CASRTGRGPDTQYF
-	-	TRBV21-1	TRBJ1-2	TGTGCCAGCACCACCCCTCCTGGGAGGGATGGTGGCTACACCTTC	CASTTPPGRDGGYTF
-	-	TRBV19	TRBJ1-1	TGTGCCAGTAGTATATCCGCGAACACTGAAGCTTTCTTT	CASSISANTEAFF
-	-	TRBV5-1	TRBJ2-3	TGCGCCAGCAGTTATAGACAGGCCGGGGGAGCGGATACGCAGTATTTT	CASSYRQAGGADTQYF
-	-	TRBV5-1	TRBJ2-1	TGCGCCAGCAGCTTGACGGGGCAGAGCTCCTACAATGAGCAGTTCTTC	CASSLTGQSSYNEQFF
-	-	TRBV6-1	TRBJ2-1	TGTGCCAGCAGTGGGCCTTCAGGGAAGCCCTCCTACAATGAGCAGTTCTTC	CASSGPSGKPSYNEQFF
TRBD1	-	TRBV10-1	TRBJ1-1	TGCGCCAGCAGTGAGTTTCCCTACGACAGGGAGAACACTGAAGCTTTCTTT	CASSEFPYDRENTEAFF
-	once	TRBV11-2	TRBJ1-4	TGTGCCAGCAAGGCTCGACATGCTCAGACAACCACTAATGAAAAACTGTTTTTT	CASKARHAQTTTNEKLFF
-	-	TRBV5-1	TRBJ1-2	TGCGCCACCAAAAACTTCCCAGGCGGGGAGTATGGCTACACCTTC	CATKNFPGGEYGYTF
TRBD1	once	TRBV28	TRBJ2-7	TGTGCCAGCAGTTTGAACAGGGGGCGGGTTGTCGAGCAGTACTTC	CASSLNRGRVVEQYF
-	-	TRBV2	TRBJ2-4	TGTGCCAGCAGTGTGGGGCAGGCCCAAAACATTCAGTACTTC	CASSVGQAQNIQYF
TRBD1	-	TRBV19	TRBJ1-5	TGTGCCAGTAGTACTCATGGACAGGGATTATTTCAGCCCCAGCATTTT	CASSTHGQGLFQPQHF
-	-	TRBV9	TRBJ1-5	TGTGCCAGCAGCGTAGGTGGGGGAGGCAATCAGCCCCAGCATTTT	CASSVGGGGNQPQHF
TRBD1	-	TRBV28	TRBJ1-4	TGTGCCACCCGGGACAGGGTAACGGAAAAACTGTTTTTT	CATRDRVTEKLFF
-	few	TRBV7-9	TRBJ1-3	TGTGCCAGCATTGGGGGAAACACCATATATTTT	CASIGGNTIYF
TRBD2	-	TRBV5-1	TRBJ2-1	TGCGCCAGCAGCCTACTAGCGGGGGCCAATGAGCAGTTCTTC	CASSLLAGANEQFF
TRBD1	-	TRBV9	TRBJ2-7	TGTGCCAGCAGCCCTTCCCGGACAGGGGCCTACGAGCAGTACTTC	CASSPSRTGAYEQYF
-	-	TRBV19	TRBJ1-4	TGTGCCAGTAGTATTGCCGACATGGAACTGTTTTTT	CASSIADMELFF
-	many	TRBV5-4	TRBJ2-2	TGTGCCAGCAGCTTGCAGGGGAGGAGCACCGGGGAGCTGTTTTTT	CASSLQGRSTGELFF
-	-	TRBV5-4	TRBJ2-7	TGTGCCAGCAGCTTCCAACCACAAACCTACGAGCAGTACTTC	CASSFQPQTYEQYF
-	-	TRBV2	TRBJ2-1	TGTGCCAGCAGTGATCGCCTAGTTACTGCCGACTCCTACAATGAGCAGTTCTTC	CASSDRLVTADSYNEQFF
-	-	TRBV9	TRBJ2-7	TGTGCCAGCAGCGTTTTAGGGGACGGCTCCTACGAGCAGTACTTC	CASSVLGDGSYEQYF
TRBD1	-	TRBV4-2	TRBJ1-2	TGTGCCAGCAGCCAAGATAGAGGGGGCAGGGCGAAGAGGTATGGCTACACCTTC	CASSQDRGGRAKRYGYTF